This record looks at one TCR beta chain sequence and its context. Per germline, CDR1 DFQATT and CDR2 SNEGSKA (reference sequence). V was shortened by 8 bases and J by 2 bases, with 15 bases between the two germline ends. This CDR3 has 13 amino acids. The data stem from a study of blood T cells in healthy people across ages. A second about 6 to 11 cycle PCR used barcoded and J-beta primers. TCRdb processed the 5' RACE reads anew with MiXCR; each CDR3 protein has one entry. In the table there are roughly 2 million distinct CDR3 sequences, around 50% of which are singletons. Specimen: blood. This TCR was recovered from a woman in her 40s in good health. This chain links TRBV20-1 with TRBJ2-5; tentatively, D is TRBD2 (5 bases). CDR3 sequence (DNA): TGCAGTTCTAATCGGGGTGGGCAAGAGACCCAGTACTTC. As protein: CSSNRGGQETQYF.